This T cell receptor beta chain emerged from a study of CXCR3-negative and CXCR3-positive naive CD8 T cells. This CDR3 comprises 11 residues. Per the germline V gene, CDR1 is SQVTM and CDR2 is ANQGSEA. The method, 5' RACE with UMI labels, was used to prepare the TRB cDNA libraries. TCRdb reworked the 5' RACE reads into one entry per CDR3 protein, no DNA. The listing records approximately 37,000 distinct CDR3 sequences. The chain uses TRBV29-1 and TRBJ2-1; with no DNA, the TCRdb D assignment of TRBD2 cannot be verified. Input material: memory CD8+ T cells from blood. This clonotype was obtained from a human donor in good health. Some clones in this sample may be carry-over from other donors' samples. CDR3 region: CSVGWGFEQFF.